This T cell receptor (beta chain) was sequenced for a study of T cells in Graves' hyperthyroidism and ophthalmopathy. Background on the study: Upon initial diagnosis and before any treatment, peripheral blood was collected.

Trimming stripped 0 bases from V and 8 bases from J, with 13 bases between. The germline V gene has CDR1 SEHNR and CDR2 FQNEAQ (reference sequence). The CDR3 has 14 amino acids. This clonotype was detected ten times or more. Its antigen remains unidentified. RNA transcripts provided the source from which TCR beta CDR3 regions were amplified. The primer set for the first-round RT-PCR of the TCR CDR3 was HTBI. TCRdb re-analysed the multiplex PCR reads in MiXCR, keeping a single row per CDR3 protein. The sample has hundreds of thousands of distinct CDR3 sequences; approximately 15% are singletons. Absent ophthalmopathy progression within 18 months defined stable Graves' hyperthyroidism. Among the patients, aged 18 to 65, hyperthyroidism was newly diagnosed and had lasted under 2 months. Study results and caveats: Within blood appeared most thyroid clonotypes that had expanded above 0.001.

The receptor was isolated from a woman aged 18-29 years with Graves' hyperthyroidism. This chain uses TRBV7-9 with TRBJ1-1, with D maybe TRBD1 (6 bases). The sequenced material came from blood. CDR3 in DNA: TGTGCCAGCAGCTTAGCGACACAGGGCCTCGAAGCTTTCTTT. This encodes CASSLATQGLEAFF.